The 7 T cell receptor beta chains below all came from one sample that was sequenced in a study of cytomegalovirus exposure and HLA in healthy donors. Profiling relied on immunoSEQ multiplex PCR, and the TCRdb table lists in-frame clones only, not all of them. The sample includes 150,000 to 200,000 clones, roughly 83% of them seen just once. Sequenced material: PBMCs. The receptors were gathered from a woman aged 18-29 years in good health and CMV-seronegative.

V usage is TRBV19 and J usage is TRBJ1-6; D unclear. V was shortened by 4 bases and J by 0 bases, with 13 bases between the two germline ends. Germline CDR1 and CDR2: LNHDA and SQIVND (reference sequence). This CDR3 spans 17 amino acids. For the CDR3, the DNA is TGTGCCAGTAGTAGTCCCCCGAGGAGCTCCTATAATTCACCCCTCCACTTT. This gives the protein CASSSPPRSSYNSPLHF.

In this sample, this clone turned up once. The chain's CDR3 is CASSDQQGIMYTEAFF. The DNA of the CDR3 is TGCGCCAGCAGCGACCAACAGGGGATCATGTACACTGAAGCTTTCTTT. This sequence joins TRBV4-1 and TRBJ1-1, with 7 bases matching TRBD1. In germline, CDR1 is MGHRA, CDR2 YSYEKL. The CDR3 runs 16 residues. V was clipped by 5 bases and J by 3 bases; unmatched bases: 12.

The DNA for the CDR3 is TGCGCCAGCAGACGGGAGGGGGCCTACAATGAGCAGTTCTTC. This gives the protein CASRREGAYNEQFF. This chain connects TRBV5-1 to TRBJ2-1; 8 bases align to TRBD2. Trimming cost V 5 bases and J 2 bases; bases outside gene matches: 3. The V gene's germline CDR1 is SGHRS and CDR2 YFSETQ. There are 14 residues in the CDR3.

V gene TRBV5-1 combines with J gene TRBJ1-3, with TRBD1 matching 7 bases. CDR3 length: 15 amino acids. Germline values: CDR1 SGHRS, CDR2 YFSETQ. J was trimmed by 7 bases and V by 4 bases; bases with no gene match: 11. The CDR3 sequence: CASSTSGGGRNTIYF. The CDR3 DNA follows: TGCGCCAGCAGCACCTCGGGAGGGGGCCGGAACACCATATATTTT.

The CDR3 loop reads CAWSTGTGPSEAFF. CDR3 nucleotide sequence: TGTGCCTGGAGCACCGGGACAGGGCCCTCTGAAGCTTTCTTT. This chain joins TRBV30 and TRBJ1-1; 9 positions agree with TRBD1. The CDR3 totals 14 residues. V lost 3 bases, J lost 6 bases, and 8 bases stayed unmatched. The germline CDR1 and CDR2 sequences are GTSNPN and SVGIG (reference sequence). Variable domain in full (rest from reference TRBV30 and TRBJ1-1): SQTIHQWPATLVQPVGSPLSLECTVEGTSNPNLYWYRQAAGRGLQLLFYSVGIGQISSEVPQNLSASRPQDRQFILSSKKLLLSDSGFYLCAWSTGTGPSEAFFGQGTRLTVV.

The chain recombines TRBV6-5 with TRBJ2-7; unclear D gene. Germline CDR1 is MNHEY and CDR2 is SVGAGI. V lost 2 bases and J 3 bases, leaving 11 bases between the germline ends. The CDR3 has 14 amino acids. CDR3 DNA sequence: TGTGCCAGCAGTTACGCAGGTGTTCTCTACGAGCAGTACTTC. It encodes CASSYAGVLYEQYF.

The chain combines TRBV4-2 with TRBJ2-7; possible D gene TRBD1, 6 bases. CDR1 LGHNA and CDR2 YNFKEQ come from the germline V gene. V lost 1 base and J 4 bases, leaving 23 bases between the germline ends. This CDR3 comprises 18 residues. This CDR3 reads CASSQAPSRKDSPYEQYF. In DNA form, the CDR3 reads TGTGCCAGCAGCCAAGCCCCGTCCCGGAAGGACAGCCCATACGAGCAGTACTTC.